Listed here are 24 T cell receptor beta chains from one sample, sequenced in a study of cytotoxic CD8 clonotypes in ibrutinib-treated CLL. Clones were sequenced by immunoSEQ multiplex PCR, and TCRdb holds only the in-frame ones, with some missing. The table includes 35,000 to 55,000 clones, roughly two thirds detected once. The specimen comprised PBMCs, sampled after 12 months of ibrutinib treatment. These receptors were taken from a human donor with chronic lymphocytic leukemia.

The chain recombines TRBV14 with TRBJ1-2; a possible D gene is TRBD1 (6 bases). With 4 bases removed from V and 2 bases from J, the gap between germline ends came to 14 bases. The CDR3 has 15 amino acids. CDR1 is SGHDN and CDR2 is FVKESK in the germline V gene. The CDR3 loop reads CASSRFRGENYGYTF. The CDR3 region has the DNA TGTGCCAGCAGCCGCTTCAGGGGAGAAAACTATGGCTACACCTTC.

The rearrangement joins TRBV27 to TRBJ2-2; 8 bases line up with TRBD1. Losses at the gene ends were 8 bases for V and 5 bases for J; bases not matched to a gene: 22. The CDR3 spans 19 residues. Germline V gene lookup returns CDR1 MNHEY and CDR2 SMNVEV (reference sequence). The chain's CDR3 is CASSPYRDRKKGGTGELFF. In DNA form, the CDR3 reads TGTGCCAGCTCTCCTTACCGGGACAGGAAAAAGGGTGGTACCGGGGAGCTGTTTTTT.

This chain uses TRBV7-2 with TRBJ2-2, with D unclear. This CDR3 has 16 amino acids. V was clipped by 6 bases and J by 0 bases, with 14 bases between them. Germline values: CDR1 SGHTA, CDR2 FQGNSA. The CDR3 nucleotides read TGTGCCAGCAGTCGATCCCAACCCGCGAACACCGGGGAGCTGTTTTTT. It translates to CASSRSQPANTGELFF.

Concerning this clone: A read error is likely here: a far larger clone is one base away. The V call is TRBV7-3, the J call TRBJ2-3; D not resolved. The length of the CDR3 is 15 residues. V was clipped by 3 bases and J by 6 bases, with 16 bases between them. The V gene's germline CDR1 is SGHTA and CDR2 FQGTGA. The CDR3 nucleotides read TGTGCCAGCAGCTTGACACCTCACCCCGGGGATACGCAGTATTTT. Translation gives CASSLTPHPGDTQYF.

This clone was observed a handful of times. The CDR3 DNA reads TGTGCCAGCAGCTTGGCCTTACAGGGAGGGTATGGCTACACCTTC. Translation gives CASSLALQGGYGYTF. The J gene is TRBJ1-2, the V gene TRBV5-4, with D maybe TRBD1 (6 bases). CDR3 length equals 15 residues. Germline V gene lookup returns CDR1 SGHNT and CDR2 YYREEE (reference sequence). Trimming took 0 bases from V and 5 from J, leaving 14 bases between them.

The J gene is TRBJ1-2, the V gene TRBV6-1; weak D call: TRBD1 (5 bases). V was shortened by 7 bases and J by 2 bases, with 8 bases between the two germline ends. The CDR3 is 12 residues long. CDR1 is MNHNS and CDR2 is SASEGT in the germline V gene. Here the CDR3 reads CASKGPNYGYTF. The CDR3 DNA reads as TGTGCCAGCAAGGGGCCCAACTATGGCTACACCTTC.

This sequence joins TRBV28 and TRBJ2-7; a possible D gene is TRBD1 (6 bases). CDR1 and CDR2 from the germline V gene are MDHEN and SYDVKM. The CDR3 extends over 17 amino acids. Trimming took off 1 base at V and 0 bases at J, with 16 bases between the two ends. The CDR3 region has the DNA TGTGCCAGCAGTTTATTGATTGGGTGGACAGACTCCTACGAGCAGTACTTC. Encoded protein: CASSLLIGWTDSYEQYF.

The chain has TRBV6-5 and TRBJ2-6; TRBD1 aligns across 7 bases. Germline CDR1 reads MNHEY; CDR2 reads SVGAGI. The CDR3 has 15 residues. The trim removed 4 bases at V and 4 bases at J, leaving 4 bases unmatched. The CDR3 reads CASSSQGYGANVLTF. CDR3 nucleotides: TGTGCCAGCAGTTCACAGGGGTACGGGGCCAACGTCCTGACTTTC.

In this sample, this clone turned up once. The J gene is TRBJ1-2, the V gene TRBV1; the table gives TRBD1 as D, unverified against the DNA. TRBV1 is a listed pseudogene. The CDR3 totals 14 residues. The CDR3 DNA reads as TGCACCAGCGCCGGCTTAACGACACAGGATGGCTACACCTTC. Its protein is CTSAGLTTQDGYTF.

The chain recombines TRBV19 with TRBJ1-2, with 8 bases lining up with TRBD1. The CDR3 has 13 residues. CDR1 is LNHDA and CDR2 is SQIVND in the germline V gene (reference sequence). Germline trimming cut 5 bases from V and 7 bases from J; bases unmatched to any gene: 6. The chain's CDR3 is CASSLMDRAGYTF. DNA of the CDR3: TGTGCCAGTAGTCTGATGGACAGGGCTGGCTACACCTTC.

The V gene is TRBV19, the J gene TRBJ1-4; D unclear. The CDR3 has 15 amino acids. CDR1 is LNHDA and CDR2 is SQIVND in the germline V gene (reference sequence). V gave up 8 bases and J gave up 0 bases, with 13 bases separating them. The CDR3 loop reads CASAVSDTTNEKLFF. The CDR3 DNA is TGTGCCAGTGCCGTGAGCGACACAACTAATGAAAAACTGTTTTTT.

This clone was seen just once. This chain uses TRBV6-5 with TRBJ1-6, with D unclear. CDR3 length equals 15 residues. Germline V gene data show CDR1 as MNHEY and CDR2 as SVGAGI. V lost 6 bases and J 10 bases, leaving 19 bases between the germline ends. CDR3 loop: CASSPVSGPYSPLHF. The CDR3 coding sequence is TGTGCCAGCAGCCCCGTCTCGGGTCCTTACTCACCCCTCCACTTT.

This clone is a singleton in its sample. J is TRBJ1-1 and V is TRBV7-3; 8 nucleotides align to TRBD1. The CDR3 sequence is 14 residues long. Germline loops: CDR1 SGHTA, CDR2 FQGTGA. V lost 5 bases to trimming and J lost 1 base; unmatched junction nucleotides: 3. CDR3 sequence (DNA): TGTGCCAGCAGCCGCGGGACAGGGAACACTGAAGCTTTCTTT. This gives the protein CASSRGTGNTEAFF.

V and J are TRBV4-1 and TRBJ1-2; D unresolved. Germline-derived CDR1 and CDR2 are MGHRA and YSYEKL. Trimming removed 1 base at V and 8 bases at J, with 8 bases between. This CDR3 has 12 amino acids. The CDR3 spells CASSQGLGGYTF. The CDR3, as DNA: TGCGCCAGCAGCCAAGGATTGGGGGGCTACACCTTC.

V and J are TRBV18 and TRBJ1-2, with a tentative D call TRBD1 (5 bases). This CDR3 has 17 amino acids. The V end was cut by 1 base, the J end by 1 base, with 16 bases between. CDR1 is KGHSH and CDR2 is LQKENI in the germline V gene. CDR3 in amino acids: CASSPQRGSRDNYGYTF. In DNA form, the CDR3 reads TGTGCCAGCTCACCACAGAGGGGCAGCAGGGATAACTATGGCTACACCTTC.

The CDR3 bases are TGTGCCAGCAGTGAAGAGACTAGCGGGGGTACAGATACGCAGTATTTT. This encodes CASSEETSGGTDTQYF. This sequence joins TRBV6-4 and TRBJ2-3; 12 positions match TRBD2. Germline V gene data show CDR1 as MRHNA and CDR2 as SNTAGT. CDR3 length equals 16 residues. V lost 3 bases, J lost 3 bases, and 4 bases stayed unmatched.

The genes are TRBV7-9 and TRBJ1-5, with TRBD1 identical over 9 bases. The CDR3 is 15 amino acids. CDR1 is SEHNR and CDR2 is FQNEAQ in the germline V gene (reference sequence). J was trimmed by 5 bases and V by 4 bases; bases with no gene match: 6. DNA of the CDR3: TGTGCCAGCAGCTCGGGACAGGGACCGTATCAGCCCCAGCATTTT. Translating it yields CASSSGQGPYQPQHF.

Here the CDR3 reads CASSRLNRDTGELFF. The CDR3 DNA follows: TGCGCCAGCAGTCGCCTCAATCGGGACACCGGGGAGCTGTTTTTT. The V gene is TRBV5-1, the J gene TRBJ2-2; no clear D gene. V gave up 5 bases and J gave up 3 bases, with 14 bases separating them. The CDR3 loop spans 15 amino acids. CDR1 and CDR2 (germline): SGHRS, YFSETQ.

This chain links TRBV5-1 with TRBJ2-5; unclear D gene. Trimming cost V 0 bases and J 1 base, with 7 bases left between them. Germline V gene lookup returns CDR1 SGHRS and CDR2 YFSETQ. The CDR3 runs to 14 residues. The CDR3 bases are TGCGCCAGCAGCTTGGACACCCTCCAAGAGACCCAGTACTTC. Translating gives CASSLDTLQETQYF.

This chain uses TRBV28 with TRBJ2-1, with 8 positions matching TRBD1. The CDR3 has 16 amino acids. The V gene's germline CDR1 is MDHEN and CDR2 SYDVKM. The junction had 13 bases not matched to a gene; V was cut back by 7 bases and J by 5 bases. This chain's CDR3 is CASTLYRGTFDNEQFF. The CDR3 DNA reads TGTGCCAGCACCCTTTACAGGGGGACATTTGACAATGAGCAGTTCTTC.

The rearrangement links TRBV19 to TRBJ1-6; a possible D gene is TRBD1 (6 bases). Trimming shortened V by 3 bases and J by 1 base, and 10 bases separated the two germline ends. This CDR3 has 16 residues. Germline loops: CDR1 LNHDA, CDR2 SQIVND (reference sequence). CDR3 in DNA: TGTGCCAGTAGTATCGGGCAGGGGTCCTATAATTCACCCCTCCACTTT. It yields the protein CASSIGQGSYNSPLHF.

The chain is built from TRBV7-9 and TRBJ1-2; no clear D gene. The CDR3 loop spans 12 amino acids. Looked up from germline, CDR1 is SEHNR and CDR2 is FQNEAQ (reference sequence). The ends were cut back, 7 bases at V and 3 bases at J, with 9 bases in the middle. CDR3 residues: CASNDGDYGYTF. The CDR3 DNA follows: TGTGCCAGCAACGACGGGGACTATGGCTACACCTTC.

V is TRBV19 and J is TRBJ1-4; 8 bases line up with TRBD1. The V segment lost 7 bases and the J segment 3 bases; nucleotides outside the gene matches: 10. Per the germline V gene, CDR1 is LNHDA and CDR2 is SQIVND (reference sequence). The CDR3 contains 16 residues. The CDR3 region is CASTGDRTRANEKLFF. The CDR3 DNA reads TGTGCCAGTACGGGGGACAGGACGAGGGCTAATGAAAAACTGTTTTTT.

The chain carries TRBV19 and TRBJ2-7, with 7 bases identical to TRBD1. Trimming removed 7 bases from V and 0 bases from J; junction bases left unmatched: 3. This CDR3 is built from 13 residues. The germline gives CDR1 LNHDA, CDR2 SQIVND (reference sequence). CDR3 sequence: CASNDRDSYEQYF. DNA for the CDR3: TGTGCCAGTAATGACAGGGACTCCTACGAGCAGTACTTC.